The rows below give T cell receptor beta chains drawn from one sample of a study of radiation and T cells in renal cell carcinoma. Assay used: immunoSEQ multiplex PCR; TCRdb lists only in-frame clones, some missing. In the table there are 130,000 or so clones, 70% to 90% of which are singletons. This material consisted of blood, taken from a patient whose treatment included radiotherapy and nephrectomy. The receptors were gathered from a woman between 45 and 65 years old with renal cell carcinoma. Both conserved end residues are part of each CDR3. The order of the fields is J gene, V gene, D gene, clone size, CDR3 protein, CDR3 DNA. D genes are given only for firm matches. Some rows mark clone size as missing; the rest say once, few, many or name a class of expanded clone.

J gene: TRBJ1-2
V gene: TRBV6-5
D gene: TRBD1
clone size: .
CDR3 protein: CASSMGTVYGYTF
CDR3 DNA: TGTGCCAGCAGTATGGGGACAGTATATGGCTACACCTTC

J gene: TRBJ2-3
V gene: TRBV4-1
D gene: TRBD2
clone size: .
CDR3 protein: CASSPRVAGGVDSTDTQYF
CDR3 DNA: TGCGCCAGCAGCCCCCGGGTAGCGGGGGGAGTGGACAGCACAGATACGCAGTATTTT

J gene: TRBJ2-7
V gene: TRBV10-1
D gene: .
clone size: .
CDR3 protein: CASSGTTGGPYEQYF
CDR3 DNA: TGCGCCAGCAGTGGGACTACCGGGGGCCCCTACGAGCAGTACTTC

J gene: TRBJ1-2
V gene: TRBV7-2
D gene: .
clone size: .
CDR3 protein: CASSLEPTYGYTF
CDR3 DNA: TGTGCCAGCAGCCTAGAGCCGACCTATGGCTACACCTTC

J gene: TRBJ2-1
V gene: TRBV4-3
D gene: TRBD2
clone size: .
CDR3 protein: CASSQVTGRAVDEQFF
CDR3 DNA: TGCGCCAGCAGCCAAGTAACCGGGAGGGCCGTCGATGAGCAGTTCTTC

J gene: TRBJ1-4
V gene: TRBV28
D gene: .
clone size: .
CDR3 protein: CASSFTAGEAEKLFF
CDR3 DNA: TGTGCCAGCAGTTTTACGGCAGGGGAAGCCGAAAAACTGTTTTTT

J gene: TRBJ1-4
V gene: TRBV19
D gene: .
clone size: .
CDR3 protein: CATRTGQNNEKLFF
CDR3 DNA: TGTGCCACCCGGACCGGACAGAATAATGAAAAACTGTTTTTT

J gene: TRBJ1-5
V gene: TRBV2
D gene: .
clone size: .
CDR3 protein: CASSDRPRVPQHF
CDR3 DNA: TGTGCCAGCAGTGACAGACCCAGGGTTCCCCAGCATTTT

J gene: TRBJ2-5
V gene: TRBV29-1
D gene: .
clone size: .
CDR3 protein: CSAGTQETQYF
CDR3 DNA: TGCAGCGCCGGGACCCAAGAGACCCAGTACTTC

J gene: TRBJ1-3
V gene: TRBV5-7
D gene: .
clone size: .
CDR3 protein: CASSFGGGPRPNSGNTIYF
CDR3 DNA: TGTGCCAGCAGCTTTGGGGGGGGACCTCGGCCAAACTCTGGAAACACCATATATTTT

J gene: TRBJ2-7
V gene: TRBV18
D gene: .
clone size: .
CDR3 protein: CASSPGGNEQYF
CDR3 DNA: TGTGCCAGCTCACCTGGGGGAAACGAGCAGTACTTC

J gene: TRBJ2-3
V gene: TRBV19
D gene: TRBD1
clone size: few
CDR3 protein: CASRRDRTDTQYF
CDR3 DNA: TGTGCCAGTAGGAGGGACAGGACAGATACGCAGTATTTT

J gene: TRBJ2-7
V gene: TRBV7-2
D gene: TRBD1
clone size: .
CDR3 protein: CASTWTGTSYEQYF
CDR3 DNA: TGTGCCAGCACCTGGACAGGAACCTCCTACGAGCAGTACTTC

J gene: TRBJ2-2
V gene: TRBV11-2
D gene: .
clone size: .
CDR3 protein: CASSFRQRNTGELFF
CDR3 DNA: TGTGCCAGCAGCTTTCGACAGAGGAACACCGGGGAGCTGTTTTTT

J gene: TRBJ2-1
V gene: TRBV25-1
D gene: TRBD2
clone size: .
CDR3 protein: CASSGLMASGMYEQFF
CDR3 DNA: TGTGCCAGCAGTGGACTTATGGCTAGCGGGATGTATGAGCAGTTCTTC

J gene: TRBJ2-7
V gene: TRBV18
D gene: .
clone size: .
CDR3 protein: CASSPLRDGSYEQYF
CDR3 DNA: TGTGCCAGCTCACCACTCCGGGACGGCTCGTACGAGCAGTACTTC

J gene: TRBJ1-5
V gene: TRBV15
D gene: TRBD1
clone size: .
CDR3 protein: CATSIGTASNQPQHF
CDR3 DNA: TGTGCCACCAGCATTGGGACAGCTAGCAATCAGCCCCAGCATTTT

J gene: TRBJ2-4
V gene: TRBV7-9
D gene: TRBD1
clone size: .
CDR3 protein: CASSSEDRDNIQYF
CDR3 DNA: TGTGCCAGCAGCTCCGAAGACAGGGACAACATTCAGTACTTC

J gene: TRBJ1-4
V gene: TRBV21-1
D gene: .
clone size: .
CDR3 protein: CASSNLTRVAASTFF
CDR3 DNA: TGTGCCAGCAGCAATCTAACCCGCGTGGCAGCATCTACCTTTTTT

J gene: TRBJ2-1
V gene: TRBV7-2
D gene: TRBD1
clone size: .
CDR3 protein: CASRNWDRVNEQFF
CDR3 DNA: TGTGCCAGCAGGAATTGGGACAGGGTAAATGAGCAGTTCTTC

J gene: TRBJ2-5
V gene: TRBV5-1
D gene: TRBD2
clone size: .
CDR3 protein: CASSLSLAGGRETQYF
CDR3 DNA: TGCGCCAGCAGCTTGTCTCTAGCGGGGGGCCGGGAGACCCAGTACTTC

J gene: TRBJ1-4
V gene: TRBV29-1
D gene: .
clone size: once
CDR3 protein: CSVAGTNWANEKLFF
CDR3 DNA: TGCAGCGTTGCCGGGACAAATTGGGCTAATGAAAAACTGTTTTTT

J gene: TRBJ2-7
V gene: TRBV11-3
D gene: TRBD2
clone size: .
CDR3 protein: CASSLSGNSYEQYF
CDR3 DNA: TGTGCCAGCAGCTTAAGCGGGAACTCCTACGAGCAGTACTTC

J gene: TRBJ1-2
V gene: TRBV28
D gene: .
clone size: .
CDR3 protein: CASSSSWGVYGYTF
CDR3 DNA: TGTGCCAGCAGTTCCTCTTGGGGGGTCTATGGCTACACCTTC

J gene: TRBJ2-7
V gene: TRBV14
D gene: TRBD2
clone size: .
CDR3 protein: CASSQYKREEYF
CDR3 DNA: TGTGCCAGCAGCCAATATAAGCGGGAGGAGTACTTC

J gene: TRBJ2-3
V gene: TRBV9
D gene: .
clone size: .
CDR3 protein: CASSARPDSMGTDTQYF
CDR3 DNA: TGTGCCAGCAGCGCCCGTCCAGACTCGATGGGTACAGATACGCAGTATTTT

J gene: TRBJ1-3
V gene: TRBV30
D gene: .
clone size: .
CDR3 protein: CAWSRLGASGNTIYF
CDR3 DNA: TGTGCCTGGAGTAGACTGGGGGCGTCAGGAAACACCATATATTTT

J gene: TRBJ1-4
V gene: TRBV6-6
D gene: .
clone size: .
CDR3 protein: CASSPNLDGQKLFF
CDR3 DNA: TGTGCCAGCAGCCCTAATCTGGATGGCCAAAAACTGTTTTTT

J gene: TRBJ1-2
V gene: TRBV19
D gene: TRBD1
clone size: .
CDR3 protein: CASSRPGQGDFGYTF
CDR3 DNA: TGTGCCAGTAGTAGGCCGGGACAGGGGGACTTTGGCTACACCTTC

J gene: TRBJ2-5
V gene: TRBV10-2
D gene: .
clone size: .
CDR3 protein: CATSTGKETQYF
CDR3 DNA: TGCGCCACCTCTACGGGTAAAGAGACCCAGTACTTC

J gene: TRBJ1-2
V gene: TRBV7-9
D gene: .
clone size: .
CDR3 protein: CASSLGAGYTF
CDR3 DNA: TGTGCCAGCAGCCTCGGTGCCGGCTACACCTTC

J gene: TRBJ2-2
V gene: TRBV6-6
D gene: .
clone size: .
CDR3 protein: CASSADRPNTGELFF
CDR3 DNA: TGTGCCAGCAGTGCCGACAGGCCGAACACCGGGGAGCTGTTTTTT

J gene: TRBJ2-1
V gene: TRBV5-6
D gene: .
clone size: .
CDR3 protein: CASERTGQLINEQFF
CDR3 DNA: TGTGCCAGCGAGCGTACAGGGCAGCTGATCAATGAGCAGTTCTTC

J gene: TRBJ2-3
V gene: TRBV9
D gene: TRBD2
clone size: .
CDR3 protein: CASSVEWGGADTQYF
CDR3 DNA: TGTGCCAGCAGCGTAGAATGGGGGGGTGCAGATACGCAGTATTTT

J gene: TRBJ2-5
V gene: TRBV18
D gene: .
clone size: .
CDR3 protein: CASSPRDGQETQYF
CDR3 DNA: TGTGCCAGCTCACCACGGGACGGACAAGAGACCCAGTACTTC

J gene: TRBJ1-4
V gene: TRBV9
D gene: .
clone size: .
CDR3 protein: CASSVGQGRGIGANEKLFF
CDR3 DNA: TGTGCCAGCAGCGTAGGGCAGGGACGGGGAATAGGGGCTAATGAAAAACTGTTTTTT

J gene: TRBJ1-2
V gene: TRBV30
D gene: .
clone size: .
CDR3 protein: CAWTALGSSNYGYTF
CDR3 DNA: TGTGCCTGGACCGCCCTAGGCAGCTCTAACTATGGCTACACCTTC

J gene: TRBJ1-3
V gene: TRBV5-5
D gene: .
clone size: .
CDR3 protein: CASSPPGGLSGNTIYF
CDR3 DNA: TGTGCCAGCAGCCCGCCGGGGGGCCTCTCTGGAAACACCATATATTTT

J gene: TRBJ1-3
V gene: TRBV5-1
D gene: .
clone size: once
CDR3 protein: CASSLVFAGAQNTIYF
CDR3 DNA: TGCGCCAGCAGCTTGGTTTTCGCAGGGGCTCAAAACACCATATATTTT

J gene: TRBJ2-6
V gene: TRBV2
D gene: .
clone size: once
CDR3 protein: CASRADSSGANVLTF
CDR3 DNA: TGTGCCAGCAGGGCTGACAGCTCTGGGGCCAACGTCCTGACTTTC

J gene: TRBJ2-2
V gene: TRBV9
D gene: .
clone size: .
CDR3 protein: CASSALGSGELFF
CDR3 DNA: TGTGCCAGCAGCGCCTTGGGGTCCGGGGAGCTGTTTTTT

J gene: TRBJ2-5
V gene: TRBV9
D gene: TRBD2
clone size: .
CDR3 protein: CASSPGTSRETQYF
CDR3 DNA: TGTGCCAGCAGCCCCGGGACTAGCAGGGAGACCCAGTACTTC

J gene: TRBJ1-6
V gene: TRBV29-1
D gene: .
clone size: .
CDR3 protein: CSAGELGSPLHF
CDR3 DNA: TGCAGCGCGGGGGAACTAGGGTCACCCCTCCACTTT

J gene: TRBJ2-3
V gene: TRBV5-1
D gene: .
clone size: few
CDR3 protein: CASSAPSTDTQYF
CDR3 DNA: TGCGCCAGCAGCGCCCCTAGCACAGATACGCAGTATTTT

J gene: TRBJ1-5
V gene: TRBV5-4
D gene: .
clone size: once
CDR3 protein: CASSLLGQPQHF
CDR3 DNA: TGTGCCAGCAGCTTGTTGGGACAGCCCCAGCATTTT

J gene: TRBJ1-5
V gene: TRBV27
D gene: .
clone size: .
CDR3 protein: CASSLYRANQPQHF
CDR3 DNA: TGTGCCAGCAGTTTGTACAGGGCCAATCAGCCCCAGCATTTT

J gene: TRBJ2-7
V gene: TRBV7-2
D gene: TRBD1
clone size: .
CDR3 protein: CASSWDRDSYEQYF
CDR3 DNA: TGTGCCAGCAGCTGGGACAGGGACTCCTACGAGCAGTACTTC